This TCR beta chain was profiled in a study of blood T cell repertoires in COVID-19. Study summary: The cDNA or gDNA used as material had been derived from T cells, B-cell-depleted T cells, or PBMCs.

The CDR3 has 14 residues. Germline V CDR1 and CDR2: SGHVS, FQNEAQ. The V end was cut by 4 bases, the J end by 4 bases, with 10 bases between. How the authors handled the data: Reference gene primer amplification yielded estimated nucleated cell counts. The protocol was immunoSEQ multiplex PCR, while the TCRdb copy is restricted to in-frame clones and leaves out a portion. From that table come the V and J calls and clone size; the DNA was used to work out D and trimming. The table has 72,000 or so clones, approximately 85% seen once; the top ten hold 35% to 40%. This TCR derives from a woman aged 80 or older with active or convalescent COVID-19. The rearrangement joins TRBV7-8 to TRBJ2-2; maybe TRBD2 (5 bases). The sample was peripheral blood. CDR3 sequence (DNA): TGTGCCAGCAGCTATCAAGCGGTCACCGGGGAGCTGTTTTTT. This encodes CASSYQAVTGELFF.